The 11 T cell receptor beta chains given below trace back to one sample, sequenced in a study of PD-1 blockade in classical Hodgkin lymphoma. Patients all relapsed after autologous stem cell transplantation, and there was variation in brentuximab vedotin exposure. TCRdb's copy holds only in-frame clones and misses some; the assay was immunoSEQ multiplex PCR. The data hold some 10,000 clones, with 70% to 85% observed a single time. Material: peripheral blood mononuclear cells (PBMCs), obtained before the second cycle of nivolumab. The receptors stem from a human donor with classical Hodgkin lymphoma.

The CDR3: CASSPTGGDQPQHF. The CDR3 nucleotides are TGTGCCAGCAGTCCGACAGGGGGGGATCAGCCCCAGCATTTT. The J gene is TRBJ1-5, the V gene TRBV2; 9 positions match TRBD1. Germline V gene data show CDR1 as SNHLY and CDR2 as FYNNEI. The trim removed 5 bases at V and 5 bases at J, leaving 4 bases unmatched. The CDR3 covers 14 residues. Together with reference TRBV2 and TRBJ1-5, the CDR3 gives the full variable domain: EPEVTQTPSHQVTQMGQEVILRCVPISNHLYFYWYRQILGQKVEFLVSFYNNEISEKSEIFDDQFSVERPDGSNFTLKIRSTKLEDSAMYFCASSPTGGDQPQHFGDGTRLSIL.

The chain links TRBV9 to TRBJ1-5, with 7 bases identical to TRBD1. This CDR3 has 14 amino acids. Germline assignment: CDR1 SGDLS and CDR2 YYNGEE. The V and J ends lost 3 bases and 7 bases, in that order; junction bases with no gene match: 7. CDR3 sequence reads: CASSAGGSLQPQHF. The DNA of the CDR3 is TGTGCCAGCAGCGCAGGGGGTAGTCTGCAGCCCCAGCATTTT.

J is TRBJ1-5 and V is TRBV27; no reliable D call. The length of the CDR3 is 15 residues. Germline loops: CDR1 MNHEY, CDR2 SMNVEV (reference sequence). Trimming shortened V by 1 base and J by 4 bases, and 11 bases separated the two germline ends. The CDR3 nucleotides read TGTGCCAGCAGTTTATTTGGGCACTGGAATCAGCCCCAGCATTTT. Its translation is CASSLFGHWNQPQHF.

The CDR3 DNA reads as TGTGCCAGCAGTTCTCCCGCGAACACCGGGGAGCTGTTTTTT. It specifies CASSSPANTGELFF. This rearrangement joins TRBV27 to TRBJ2-2; D not certain. Germline loops: CDR1 MNHEY, CDR2 SMNVEV (reference sequence). V lost 4 bases and J lost 0, with 6 bases in between. The CDR3 is made up of 14 amino acids.

There are a few counts of this clone. This rearrangement joins TRBV4-3 to TRBJ1-2; tentative D call: TRBD1 (6 bases). V was clipped by 0 bases and J by 4 bases, with 9 bases between them. Germline CDR1 is LGHNA and CDR2 is YSLEER. The CDR3 extends over 14 amino acids. The CDR3 DNA reads as TGCGCCAGCAGCCAAGAGGCAGGGGCCTATGGCTACACCTTC. Its translation: CASSQEAGAYGYTF.

This chain uses TRBV27 with TRBJ2-1; no definite D call. CDR3 size: 17 residues. Trimming removed 6 bases from V and 8 bases from J, with 26 bases in between. The germline V gene has CDR1 MNHEY and CDR2 SMNVEV (reference sequence). CDR3 DNA: TGTGCCAGCAGCATCTCTGCCGGGCCTCGCCATGTGGATGAGCAGTTCTTC. Protein: CASSISAGPRHVDEQFF.

The chain uses TRBV7-9 and TRBJ2-1; 7 bases map to TRBD1. V lost 0 bases, J lost 4 bases, and 9 bases stayed unmatched. The germline gives CDR1 SEHNR, CDR2 FQNEAQ (reference sequence). This CDR3 spans 17 amino acids. The CDR3 region is CASSLAILGQIYNEQFF. The CDR3 DNA follows: TGTGCCAGCAGCTTAGCCATTCTGGGACAGATTTACAATGAGCAGTTCTTC.

This chain uses TRBV19 with TRBJ2-5, with D unresolved. The CDR3 runs to 11 residues. Germline V gene sequence: CDR1 LNHDA, CDR2 SQIVND (reference sequence). The ends were cut back, 5 bases at V and 3 bases at J, with 4 bases in the middle. In DNA form, the CDR3 reads TGTGCCAGTAGTCCGAAAGAGACCCAGTACTTC. Its translation is CASSPKETQYF.

The gene calls are TRBV5-4 and TRBJ2-3, with TRBD2 identical over 10 bases. CDR3 size: 15 residues. V shed 5 bases, J shed 2 bases, and the junction held 5 bases outside the gene matches. In germline, CDR1 is SGHNT, CDR2 YYREEE (reference sequence). CDR3 loop: CASRLAGGPTDTQYF. The DNA of the CDR3 is TGTGCCAGCAGGTTAGCGGGGGGCCCCACAGATACGCAGTATTTT.

V usage is TRBV7-2 and J usage is TRBJ2-2; D is unresolved. Trimming cost V 10 bases and J 2 bases, with 11 bases left between them. CDR3 size: 13 residues. Germline V gene data show CDR1 as SGHTA and CDR2 as FQGNSA. The DNA of the CDR3 is TGTGCCACCAGTCCGGTAAACACCGGGGAGCTGTTTTTT. It encodes CATSPVNTGELFF.

The V gene is TRBV5-1, the J gene TRBJ2-5; 8 nucleotides line up with TRBD2. The germline CDR1 and CDR2 sequences are SGHRS and YFSETQ. The length of the CDR3 is 15 residues. Trimming took 4 bases from V and 5 from J; bases not matched to a gene: 10. CDR3: CASSREGGESETQYF. The CDR3 DNA sequence: TGCGCCAGCAGCCGGGAGGGGGGAGAGTCGGAGACCCAGTACTTC.